The TCR beta chain under discussion was sequenced for a study of blood T cell repertoires in COVID-19. Across the study: Whether acute or convalescent, the COVID-19 samples came from the United States, Italy and Spain. Nucleic acid was either cDNA or gDNA, and it came from T cells, B-cell-depleted T cells, or PBMCs.

Per the original methods: How many nucleated cells were present was estimated from reference gene primer amplification. Sequencing used immunoSEQ multiplex PCR; TCRdb keeps in-frame clones, though not all of them. V, J and clone size reflect that table, while D and trimming were determined from the DNA. The sample holds 110,000 or so clones, approximately 90% seen once. This CDR3 contains 11 residues. Losses at the gene ends were 7 bases for V and 3 bases for J; bases not matched to a gene: 2. In germline, CDR1 is SQVTM, CDR2 ANQGSEA. This chain links TRBV29-1 with TRBJ2-5; 7 bases align to TRBD1. The sequencing input was peripheral blood. The clonotype originates from a woman in her 70s who had recovered from COVID-19. CDR3 bases: TGCAGCGGAACAGGGGAAGAGACCCAGTACTTC. Translating gives CSGTGEETQYF.